The 18 T cell receptor beta chains listed next were all sequenced from one sample in a study of preoperative IRX-2 immunotherapy in early breast cancer. Treatment noted: preoperative locoregional IRX-2 cytokine immunotherapy. Measured with immunoSEQ multiplex PCR; TCRdb has only the in-frame clones, and not every one. The sample lists about 33,000 clones, over 85% seen once, with about 1.5% in the top ten. The input for sequencing was tumor tissue, taken after IRX-2 immunotherapy. These receptors were taken from a human donor with breast cancer.

This sequence joins TRBV5-1 and TRBJ1-3, with D unclear. Trimming removed 0 bases at V and 0 bases at J, with 10 bases between. This CDR3 spans 16 amino acids. The germline CDR1 and CDR2 sequences are SGHRS and YFSETQ. The CDR3 DNA sequence: TGCGCCAGCAGCTTGGGCACGGGCGGCTCTGGAAACACCATATATTTT. As protein: CASSLGTGGSGNTIYF.

The chain recombines TRBV7-6 with TRBJ2-3; the D is unclear. V shed 3 bases and J shed 0 bases, with 10 bases lying between them. CDR1 is SGHVS, CDR2 FNYEAQ, per germline. This CDR3 region has 15 residues. The CDR3 DNA is TGTGCCAGCAGCTTGGCGCTCAGTAGCACAGATACGCAGTATTTT. It yields the protein CASSLALSSTDTQYF.

The chain joins TRBV6-8 to TRBJ2-5; 7 bases map to TRBD1. Germline V gives CDR1 MNHGY, CDR2 SAAAGT. The CDR3 spans 12 residues. With V trimmed by 6 bases and J by 5 bases, 3 bases remained unmatched. CDR3 sequence reads: CASRTGKETQYF. For the CDR3, the DNA is TGTGCCAGCAGGACAGGGAAGGAGACCCAGTACTTC.

The V and J genes are TRBV30 and TRBJ2-2; weak D call: TRBD2 (6 bases). This CDR3 region has 15 residues. Deletions cut 3 bases from V and 3 bases from J, with 14 bases between. CDR1 and CDR2 (germline): GTSNPN, SVGIG (reference sequence). The chain's CDR3 is CAWRLAGTYTGELFF. The CDR3 coding sequence is TGTGCCTGGAGACTGGCGGGAACTTACACCGGGGAGCTGTTTTTT.

This clone was picked up one time. The chain joins TRBV19 to TRBJ2-5, with TRBD1 matching 7 bases. Germline values: CDR1 LNHDA, CDR2 SQIVND (reference sequence). V trimming: 10 bases; J trimming: 5 bases; junction bases outside the gene matches: 13. The CDR3 has 14 residues. The CDR3 sequence: CANIGGTLGETQYF. CDR3 DNA: TGTGCCAATATAGGGGGCACCCTAGGGGAGACCCAGTACTTC.

This clone showed up just once. This chain uses TRBV6-8 with TRBJ2-1; D is possibly TRBD1 (6 bases). The germline CDR1 and CDR2 sequences are MNHGY and SAAAGT. The V end lost 4 bases, the J end lost 1 base, and 11 bases lay between the germline ends. The CDR3 covers 15 residues. This CDR3 is CASSSQGSSYNEQFF. In DNA form, the CDR3 reads TGTGCCAGCAGTTCTCAGGGGTCATCCTACAATGAGCAGTTCTTC.

The CDR3 nucleotides are TGCGCCAGCAGCGTTCAGACCATTTCAGTTCCTGGGGCCAACGTCCTGACTTTC. Its protein is CASSVQTISVPGANVLTF. The chain is built from TRBV5-1 and TRBJ2-6; D unresolved. Germline V gene sequence: CDR1 SGHRS, CDR2 YFSETQ. Trimming left V 4 bases short and J 2 bases short, with 19 bases between. The CDR3 sequence is 18 residues long.

V usage is TRBV7-7 and J usage is TRBJ1-4; 8 bases line up with TRBD1. V dropped 5 bases and J dropped 8; count of bases not matched to a gene: 7. Germline V CDR1 and CDR2: SSHAT, FNYEAQ (reference sequence). This CDR3 spans 14 amino acids. CDR3: CASSRGQGLEKLFF. The CDR3 nucleotides are TGTGCCAGCAGCCGAGGACAGGGATTGGAAAAACTGTTTTTT.

The rearrangement joins TRBV9 to TRBJ1-2; 8 bases map to TRBD1. There are 14 residues in the CDR3. Trimming cost V 7 bases and J 8 bases; bases outside gene matches: 13. Germline V gene data show CDR1 as SGDLS and CDR2 as YYNGEE. The CDR3: CASGGGTGKAGYTF. DNA of the CDR3: TGTGCCAGCGGAGGCGGGACAGGAAAAGCGGGCTACACCTTC.

The chain uses TRBV19 and TRBJ1-3; no clear D. CDR1 is LNHDA and CDR2 is SQIVND in the germline V gene (reference sequence). The CDR3 runs 15 residues. Trimming stripped 0 bases from V and 0 bases from J, with 6 bases between. This CDR3 is CASSIDRYSGNTIYF. The CDR3 DNA reads as TGTGCCAGTAGTATAGACCGTTACTCTGGAAACACCATATATTTT. The whole variable domain, remainder taken from reference TRBV19 and TRBJ1-3, is DGGITQSPKYLFRKEGQNVTLSCEQNLNHDAMYWYRQDPGQGLRLIYYSQIVNDFQKGDIAEGYSVSREKKESFPLTVTSAQKNPTAFYLCASSIDRYSGNTIYFGEGSWLTVV.

V usage is TRBV6-7 and J usage is TRBJ1-2, with unresolved D. TRBV6-7 is annotated as an ORF whose role is uncertain. Trimming stripped 2 bases from V and 10 bases from J, with 8 bases between. This CDR3 has 11 amino acids. The CDR3 bases are TGTGCCAGCAGTTACCCGGCTCCCTACACCTTC. Protein sequence: CASSYPAPYTF.

The rearrangement uses TRBV19 and TRBJ2-4; the D is unclear. Trimming took off 4 bases at V and 0 bases at J, with 7 bases between the two ends. Germline CDR1 and CDR2: LNHDA and SQIVND (reference sequence). The CDR3 consists of 14 residues. This chain's CDR3 is CASSTALAKNIQYF. The DNA for the CDR3 is TGTGCCAGTAGTACCGCCCTAGCCAAAAACATTCAGTACTTC. The full variable domain, rest sourced from reference TRBV19 and TRBJ2-4, is DGGITQSPKYLFRKEGQNVTLSCEQNLNHDAMYWYRQDPGQGLRLIYYSQIVNDFQKGDIAEGYSVSREKKESFPLTVTSAQKNPTAFYLCASSTALAKNIQYFGAGTRLSVL.

The rearrangement joins TRBV19 to TRBJ2-1, with D perhaps matching TRBD1 (6 bases). Germline-derived CDR1 and CDR2 are LNHDA and SQIVND (reference sequence). Trimming left V 3 bases short and J 2 bases short, with 14 bases between. The CDR3 loop spans 16 amino acids. The CDR3 DNA follows: TGTGCCAGTAGTATGGACAGCCGGACAGCCTACAATGAGCAGTTCTTC. It translates to CASSMDSRTAYNEQFF.

The CDR3 nucleotides are TGTGCCAGTAGTATAGTTGCAGGGGGATTCTACGAGCAGTACTTC. Translation gives CASSIVAGGFYEQYF. This sequence joins TRBV19 and TRBJ2-7, with TRBD1 matching over 7 bases. Looked up from germline, CDR1 is LNHDA and CDR2 is SQIVND (reference sequence). The CDR3 consists of 15 residues. The junction had 6 bases not matched to a gene; V was cut back by 1 base and J by 3 bases.

The chain joins TRBV19 to TRBJ2-1; 8 bases are a match to TRBD2. Germline CDR1 LNHDA, CDR2 SQIVND (reference sequence). V dropped 6 bases and J dropped 2; count of bases not matched to a gene: 6. This CDR3 contains 15 residues. CDR3 in DNA: TGTGCCAGTAGGTCTCCGGGACTAGCCTACAATGAGCAGTTCTTC. This codes for CASRSPGLAYNEQFF.

This chain connects TRBV6-8 to TRBJ1-4; D unresolved. The CDR3 sequence is 14 residues long. V was clipped by 6 bases and J by 0 bases, with 8 bases between them. Germline V lookup: CDR1 MNHGY, CDR2 SAAAGT. CDR3 sequence: CASRGIATNEKLFF. DNA for the CDR3: TGTGCCAGCAGGGGGATTGCAACTAATGAAAAACTGTTTTTT.

In this sample, this clone turned up once. The chain is built from TRBV22-1 and TRBJ2-2; TRBD2 is the table's D call and was not checked against the DNA. TRBV22-1 is listed as a pseudogene. There are 17 residues in the CDR3. The CDR3: CASSDPLEGKDTGELFF. The CDR3 nucleotides read TGTGCCAGCAGCGACCCCCTGGAGGGAAAGGACACCGGGGAGCTGTTTTTT.

CDR3 DNA sequence: TGTGCCACAACAGGGTCAGGTCAGCCCCAGCATTTT. Protein product: CATTGSGQPQHF. This sequence joins TRBV6-8 and TRBJ1-5; D is perhaps TRBD1 (6 bases). V lost 10 bases and J 6 bases, leaving 13 bases between the germline ends. The germline V gene has CDR1 MNHGY and CDR2 SAAAGT. This CDR3 comprises 12 residues.